A selection of T cell receptor beta chains follows, all from one sample in a study of blood T cell repertoires in COVID-19. Libraries were prepared by immunoSEQ multiplex PCR; TCRdb keeps only in-frame clonotypes and omits some of them. The data show some 74,000 clones, roughly 80% seen once. Sequencing was done on a sample of peripheral blood. These receptors originate from a woman of 80 years or more with active or convalescent COVID-19. CDR3s include the opening cysteine and the closing phenylalanine or tryptophan. The order of the fields is clone size, J gene, D gene, V gene, CDR3 DNA, CDR3 protein. D genes are given only for firm matches. Expanded clones get a size class; other rows say once, few or many, or leave the size out.

>NA|TRBJ2-5|NA|TRBV7-2
TGTGCCAGCAGCTTAGACGTCGGAGAGACCCAGTACTTC
CASSLDVGETQYF
>NA|TRBJ1-1|NA|TRBV6-6
TGTGCCAGCAGTTACGGCCGGGGTGAAGCTTTCTTT
CASSYGRGEAFF
>once|TRBJ2-1|NA|TRBV29-1
TGCAGCGTTGAGGATCCCCGCAGACTAAATGAGCAGTTCTTC
CSVEDPRRLNEQFF
>NA|TRBJ1-2|TRBD1|TRBV6-4
TGTGCCAGCAGCGCCGGGACAGGGGGCACCTATGGCTACACCTTC
CASSAGTGGTYGYTF
>once|TRBJ2-1|TRBD2|TRBV7-2
TGTGCCAGCAGCTTCGGGGGGAGCTCCTACAATGAGCAGTTCTTC
CASSFGGSSYNEQFF
>NA|TRBJ1-2|NA|TRBV5-4
TGTGCCAGCAGCTTTGCCGGGGGATTCTATGGCTACACCTTC
CASSFAGGFYGYTF
>NA|TRBJ1-5|NA|TRBV5-1
TGCGCCAGCAGCTTGGGGTCAGATAATAGCAATCAGCCCCAGCATTTT
CASSLGSDNSNQPQHF
>NA|TRBJ2-1|NA|TRBV5-1
TGCGCCAGCAGCTTGGTGGGGACAACCTACAATGAGCAGTTCTTC
CASSLVGTTYNEQFF
>NA|TRBJ1-2|NA|TRBV29-1
TGCAGCGTTGAATTCAAGGGGCGCTTCTATGGCTACACCTTC
CSVEFKGRFYGYTF
>NA|TRBJ2-5|NA|TRBV5-4
TGTGCCAGCAGCTTGGTTTTGAACGGTCAAGAGACCCAGTACTTC
CASSLVLNGQETQYF
>NA|TRBJ1-5|TRBD1|TRBV2
TGTGCCAGCAGTTTAACGACAGGGGGCGAGTCCCAGCATTTT
CASSLTTGGESQHF
>many|TRBJ1-1|NA|TRBV6-2/TRBV6-3
TGTGCCAGCAGTTACCAGGGGACCACTGAAGCTTTCTTT
CASSYQGTTEAFF
>NA|TRBJ1-2|NA|TRBV6-2/TRBV6-3
TGTGCCAGCAGTTACATAGGCTCGGTCGGGTGGCTTTATGGCTACACCTTC
CASSYIGSVGWLYGYTF
>NA|TRBJ2-7|TRBD2|TRBV7-7
TGTGCCAGCAGCTTAGCACCAGCGGGAGGGTTCTACGAGCAGTACTTC
CASSLAPAGGFYEQYF
>NA|TRBJ2-5|NA|TRBV5-1
TGCGCCAGCACCGAACAGGGTCGCCAAGAGACCCAGTACTTC
CASTEQGRQETQYF
>NA|TRBJ2-3|TRBD2|TRBV7-2
TGTGCCAGCAGCTTATCCGGCGCGGGAGGAGATACGCAGTATTTT
CASSLSGAGGDTQYF
>NA|TRBJ1-4|TRBD1|TRBV18
TGTGCCAGCTCACGACTCGGGACAGGGGCAATAGTAGCTAATGAAAAACTGTTTTTT
CASSRLGTGAIVANEKLFF
>NA|TRBJ1-3|TRBD1|TRBV9
TGTGCCAGCAGCCCCCGGACAGGGAAGGCTGGAAACACCATATATTTT
CASSPRTGKAGNTIYF
>once|TRBJ1-2|NA|TRBV21-1
TGTGCCAGCAGCAAGGGGGGTCCACCGGAAGGAGGCTACACCTTC
CASSKGGPPEGGYTF
>NA|TRBJ2-7|NA|TRBV19
TGTGCCAGTAGTAGGAAGACAGGATCCTACGAGCAGTACTTC
CASSRKTGSYEQYF
>once|TRBJ2-3|NA|TRBV5-1
TGCGCCAGCAGCTTAGGGACATCCACAGATACGCAGTATTTT
CASSLGTSTDTQYF
>NA|TRBJ1-2|NA|TRBV3-1/TRBV3-2
TGTGCCAGCAGCCCTACCCAAGGGGCAGCCTATGGCTACACCTTC
CASSPTQGAAYGYTF
>NA|TRBJ1-1|NA|TRBV28
TGTGCCAGCACCCTACCGATGGACACTGAAGCTTTCTTT
CASTLPMDTEAFF
>NA|TRBJ1-2|NA|TRBV6-5
TGTACCAGCAGTTACTCGATCGTCGGAGGGCATGGCTACACCTTC
CTSSYSIVGGHGYTF
>few|TRBJ1-3|NA|TRBV30
TGTGCCTGGAGTAAGCTCCTCCTCGGTCCTGGAAACACCATATATTTT
CAWSKLLLGPGNTIYF
>NA|TRBJ1-3|NA|TRBV11-2
TGTGCCAGCAGCTCCGGGGTGGGGAGGTCTGGAAACACCATATATTTT
CASSSGVGRSGNTIYF
>NA|TRBJ2-7|TRBD2|TRBV11-3
TGTGCCAGCAGCTTGCAAAGCGGGACTAGCGGGATCGAGTACTTC
CASSLQSGTSGIEYF
>NA|TRBJ2-3|TRBD2|TRBV2
TGTGCCAGCATTCTCGTAGCGGGAGGGCCGACAGATACGCAGTATTTT
CASILVAGGPTDTQYF
>once|TRBJ1-2|NA|TRBV6-5
TGTGCCAGCAGTTACTCTGCGGAAAGCTATGGCTACACCTTC
CASSYSAESYGYTF
>once|TRBJ2-2|TRBD1|TRBV30
TGTGCCTGGACGGGACAGGACACCGGGGAGCTGTTTTTT
CAWTGQDTGELFF
>NA|TRBJ1-2|NA|TRBV19
TGTGCCAGTAGTCCACAGGGAGCTAACTATGGCTACACCTTC
CASSPQGANYGYTF